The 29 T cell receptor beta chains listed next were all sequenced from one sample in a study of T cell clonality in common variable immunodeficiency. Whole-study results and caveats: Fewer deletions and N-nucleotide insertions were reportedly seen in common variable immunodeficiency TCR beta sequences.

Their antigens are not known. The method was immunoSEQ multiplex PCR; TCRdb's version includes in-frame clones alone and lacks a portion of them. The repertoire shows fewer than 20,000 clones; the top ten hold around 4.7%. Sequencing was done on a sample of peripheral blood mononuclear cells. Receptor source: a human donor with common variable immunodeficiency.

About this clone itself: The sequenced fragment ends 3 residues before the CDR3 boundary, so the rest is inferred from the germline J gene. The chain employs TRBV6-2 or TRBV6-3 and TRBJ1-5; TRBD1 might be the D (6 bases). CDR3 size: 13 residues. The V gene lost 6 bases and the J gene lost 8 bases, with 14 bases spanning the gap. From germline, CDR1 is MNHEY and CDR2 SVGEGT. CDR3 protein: CASRQGGIEPQHF. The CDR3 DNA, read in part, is TGTGCCAGCAGACAGGGTGGTATTGAGCCC.

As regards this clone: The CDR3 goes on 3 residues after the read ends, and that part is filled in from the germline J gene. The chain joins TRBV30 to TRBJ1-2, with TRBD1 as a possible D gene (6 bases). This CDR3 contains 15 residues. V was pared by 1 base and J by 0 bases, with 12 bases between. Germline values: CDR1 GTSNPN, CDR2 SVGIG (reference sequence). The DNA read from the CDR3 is TGTGCCTGGAGTGCCGGGGGGGCCTCTAACTATGGC. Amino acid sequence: CAWSAGGASNYG. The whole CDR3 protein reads CAWSAGGASNYGYTF.

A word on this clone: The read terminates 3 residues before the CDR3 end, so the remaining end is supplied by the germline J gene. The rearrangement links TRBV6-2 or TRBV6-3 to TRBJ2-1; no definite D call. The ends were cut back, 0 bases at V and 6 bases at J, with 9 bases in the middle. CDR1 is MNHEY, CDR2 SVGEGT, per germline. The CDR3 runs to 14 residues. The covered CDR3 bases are TGTGCCAGCAGTTACTCCCTAGTTAGCAATGAG. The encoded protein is CASSYSLVSNE. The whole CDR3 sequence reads CASSYSLVSNEQFF.

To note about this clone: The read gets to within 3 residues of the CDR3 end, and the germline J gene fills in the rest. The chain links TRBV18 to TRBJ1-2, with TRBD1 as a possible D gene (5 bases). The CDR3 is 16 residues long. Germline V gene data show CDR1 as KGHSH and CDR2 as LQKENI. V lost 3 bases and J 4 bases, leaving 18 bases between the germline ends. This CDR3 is CASSPSLVHRSYGYTF. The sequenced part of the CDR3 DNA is TGTGCCAGCTCACCTTCATTGGTTCACAGGAGCTATGGC.

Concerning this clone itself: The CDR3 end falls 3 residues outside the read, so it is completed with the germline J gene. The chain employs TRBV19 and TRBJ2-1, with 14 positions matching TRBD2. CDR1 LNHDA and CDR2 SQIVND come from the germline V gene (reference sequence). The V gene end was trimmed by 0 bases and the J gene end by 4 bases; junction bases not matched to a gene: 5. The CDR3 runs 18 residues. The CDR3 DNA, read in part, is TGTGCCAGTAGTATAGATCGGACTAGCGGGGGGTTATACAATGAG. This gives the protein CASSIDRTSGGLYNE. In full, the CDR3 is CASSIDRTSGGLYNEQFF.

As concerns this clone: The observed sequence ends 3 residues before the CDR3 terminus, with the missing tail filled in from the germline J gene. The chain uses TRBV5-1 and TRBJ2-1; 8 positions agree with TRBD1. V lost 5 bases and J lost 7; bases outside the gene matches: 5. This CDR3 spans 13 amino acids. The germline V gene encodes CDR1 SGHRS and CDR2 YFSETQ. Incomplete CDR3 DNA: TGCGCCAGCAGAATTCAGGGGGCTAATGAG. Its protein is CASRIQGANE. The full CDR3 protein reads CASRIQGANEQFF.

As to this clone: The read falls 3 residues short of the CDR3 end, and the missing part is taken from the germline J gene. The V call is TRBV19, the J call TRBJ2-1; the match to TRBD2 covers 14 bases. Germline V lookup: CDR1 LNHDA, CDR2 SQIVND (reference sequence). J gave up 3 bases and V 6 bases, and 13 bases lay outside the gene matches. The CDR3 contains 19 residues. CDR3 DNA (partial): TGTGCCAGTAGGAGGGGCGCAGGGGGACTAGCGGGAGTCTACAATGAG. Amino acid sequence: CASRRGAGGLAGVYNE. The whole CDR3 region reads CASRRGAGGLAGVYNEQFF.

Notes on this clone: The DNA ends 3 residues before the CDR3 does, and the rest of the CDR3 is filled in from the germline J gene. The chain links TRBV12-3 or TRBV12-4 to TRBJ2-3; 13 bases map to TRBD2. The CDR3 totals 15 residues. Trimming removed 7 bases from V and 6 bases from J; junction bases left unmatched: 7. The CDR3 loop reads CASTLRTSGGDTQYF. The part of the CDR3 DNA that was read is TGTGCCAGCACCCTCAGGACTAGCGGGGGTGATACG.

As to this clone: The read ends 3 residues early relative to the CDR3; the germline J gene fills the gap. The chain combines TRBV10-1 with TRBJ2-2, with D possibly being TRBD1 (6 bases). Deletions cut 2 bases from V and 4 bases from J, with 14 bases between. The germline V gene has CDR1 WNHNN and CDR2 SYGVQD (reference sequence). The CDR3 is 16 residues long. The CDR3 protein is CASSELQGNPTGELFF. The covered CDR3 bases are TGCGCCAGCAGTGAGCTACAGGGAAACCCCACCGGGGAG.

CDR3 sequence: CASRPDRGRTPDTQYF. The DNA read from the CDR3 is TGTGCCAGCAGGCCCGACAGGGGGCGCACCCCAGATACG. V is TRBV2 and J is TRBJ2-3; 10 positions match TRBD1. The read falls 3 residues short of the CDR3 end, and the missing part is taken from the germline J gene. Germline V CDR1 and CDR2: SNHLY, FYNNEI. Germline trimming cut 6 bases from V and 4 bases from J; bases unmatched to any gene: 10. The CDR3 is 16 amino acids. Full variable domain (outside the CDR3, taken from reference TRBV2 and TRBJ2-3): EPEVTQTPSHQVTQMGQEVILRCVPISNHLYFYWYRQILGQKVEFLVSFYNNEISEKSEIFDDQFSVERPDGSNFTLKIRSTKLEDSAMYFCASRPDRGRTPDTQYFGPGTRLTVL.

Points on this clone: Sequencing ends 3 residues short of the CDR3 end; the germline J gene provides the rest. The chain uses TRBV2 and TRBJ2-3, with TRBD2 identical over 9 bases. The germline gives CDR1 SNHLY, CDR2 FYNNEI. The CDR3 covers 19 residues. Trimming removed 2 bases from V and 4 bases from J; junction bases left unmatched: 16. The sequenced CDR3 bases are TGTGCCAGCAGTGAACCCTCTAGCGGGGCCCCCGAAGAGCCAGATACG. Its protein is CASSEPSSGAPEEPDT. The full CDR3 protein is CASSEPSSGAPEEPDTQYF.

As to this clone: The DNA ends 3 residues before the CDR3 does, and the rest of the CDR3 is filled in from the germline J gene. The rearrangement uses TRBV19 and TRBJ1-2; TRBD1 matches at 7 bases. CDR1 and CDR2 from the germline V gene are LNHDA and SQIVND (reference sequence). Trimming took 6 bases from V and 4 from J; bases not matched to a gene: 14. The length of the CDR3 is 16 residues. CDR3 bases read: TGTGCCAGTAGCTATGGAGGGGGCCAACGCCTCTATGGC. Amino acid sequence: CASSYGGGQRLYG. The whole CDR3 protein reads CASSYGGGQRLYGYTF.

The sequenced part of the CDR3 DNA is TGCAGTGCTCGACGACGACAGGGGGGCACAGATACG. Translated, it gives CSARRRQGGTDT. The complete CDR3 reads CSARRRQGGTDTQYF. This chain links TRBV20-1 with TRBJ2-3; 9 bases line up with TRBD1. The read finishes 3 residues shy of the CDR3 end, and the germline J gene is used to complete it. J was trimmed by 1 base and V by 5 bases; bases with no gene match: 7. The CDR3 extends over 15 amino acids. CDR1 DFQATT and CDR2 SNEGSKA come from the germline V gene (reference sequence).

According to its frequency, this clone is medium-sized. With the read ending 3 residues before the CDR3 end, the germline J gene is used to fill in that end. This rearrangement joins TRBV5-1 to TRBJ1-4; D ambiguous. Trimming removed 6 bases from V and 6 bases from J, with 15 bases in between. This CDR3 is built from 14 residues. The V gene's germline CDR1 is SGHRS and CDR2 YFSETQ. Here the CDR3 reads CASKVAETHEKLFF. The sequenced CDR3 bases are TGCGCCAGCAAGGTGGCGGAAACCCATGAAAAA.

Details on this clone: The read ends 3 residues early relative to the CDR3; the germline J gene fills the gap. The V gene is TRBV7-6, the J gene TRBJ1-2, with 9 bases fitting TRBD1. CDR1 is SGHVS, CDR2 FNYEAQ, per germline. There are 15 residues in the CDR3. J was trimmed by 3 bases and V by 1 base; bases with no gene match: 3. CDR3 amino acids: CASSLETGGYYGYTF. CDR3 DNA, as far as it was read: TGTGCCAGCAGCTTAGAGACAGGGGGTTACTATGGC.

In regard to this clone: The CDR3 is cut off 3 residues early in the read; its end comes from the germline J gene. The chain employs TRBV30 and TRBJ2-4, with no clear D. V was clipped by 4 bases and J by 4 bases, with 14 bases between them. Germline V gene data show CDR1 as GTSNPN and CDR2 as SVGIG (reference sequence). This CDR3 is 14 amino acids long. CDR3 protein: CAWNFDKGKNIQYF. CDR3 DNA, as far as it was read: TGTGCCTGGAACTTTGACAAGGGTAAAAACATT.

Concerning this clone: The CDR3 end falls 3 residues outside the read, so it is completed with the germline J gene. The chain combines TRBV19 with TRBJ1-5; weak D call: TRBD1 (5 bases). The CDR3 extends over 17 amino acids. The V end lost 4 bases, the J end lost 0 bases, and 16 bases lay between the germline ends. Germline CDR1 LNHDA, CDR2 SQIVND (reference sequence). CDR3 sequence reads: CASSNPSGGYSNQPQHF. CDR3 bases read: TGTGCCAGTAGTAACCCTTCGGGGGGTTATAGCAATCAGCCC. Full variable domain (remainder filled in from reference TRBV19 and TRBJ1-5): DGGITQSPKYLFRKEGQNVTLSCEQNLNHDAMYWYRQDPGQGLRLIYYSQIVNDFQKGDIAEGYSVSREKKESFPLTVTSAQKNPTAFYLCASSNPSGGYSNQPQHFGDGTRLSIL.

Partial CDR3 DNA: TGTGCCTGGAGTGTACAGGGTAAGAACACTGAA. It specifies CAWSVQGKNTE. The entire CDR3 is CAWSVQGKNTEAFF. The V and J genes are TRBV30 and TRBJ1-1; D is possibly TRBD1 (6 bases). The sequence runs out 3 residues before the end of the CDR3; the remainder is reconstructed from the germline J gene. This CDR3 is built from 14 residues. V lost 0 bases and J lost 1, with 9 bases in between. From germline, CDR1 is GTSNPN and CDR2 SVGIG (reference sequence).

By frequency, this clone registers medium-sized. The CDR3 sequence: CSASGWRETTDTQYF. The DNA read from the CDR3 is TGCAGTGCTAGCGGGTGGCGGGAGACCACAGATACG. The chain employs TRBV20-1 and TRBJ2-3, with 7 bases aligning to TRBD2. The read halts 3 residues ahead of the CDR3 end, with the missing end drawn from the germline J gene. V dropped 3 bases and J dropped 2; count of bases not matched to a gene: 8. This CDR3 is 15 amino acids long. Per germline, CDR1 DFQATT and CDR2 SNEGSKA (reference sequence).

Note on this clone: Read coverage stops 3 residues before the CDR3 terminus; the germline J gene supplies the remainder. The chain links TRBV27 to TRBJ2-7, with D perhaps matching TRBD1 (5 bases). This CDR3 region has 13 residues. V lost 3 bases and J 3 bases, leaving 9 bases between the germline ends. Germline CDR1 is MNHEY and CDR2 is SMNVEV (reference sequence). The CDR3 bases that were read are TGTGCCAGCAGTTTTAGGGGTAGCTACGAG. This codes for CASSFRGSYE. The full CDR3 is CASSFRGSYEQYF.

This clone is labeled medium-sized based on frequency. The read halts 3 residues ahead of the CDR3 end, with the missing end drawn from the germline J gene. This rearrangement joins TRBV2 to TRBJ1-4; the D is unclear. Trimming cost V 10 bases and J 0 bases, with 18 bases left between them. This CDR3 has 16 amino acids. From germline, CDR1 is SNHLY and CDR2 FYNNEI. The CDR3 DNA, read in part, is TGTGCCACTAGACCTCCCCCCATCCCAACTAATGAAAAA. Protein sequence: CATRPPPIPTNEK. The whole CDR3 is CATRPPPIPTNEKLFF.

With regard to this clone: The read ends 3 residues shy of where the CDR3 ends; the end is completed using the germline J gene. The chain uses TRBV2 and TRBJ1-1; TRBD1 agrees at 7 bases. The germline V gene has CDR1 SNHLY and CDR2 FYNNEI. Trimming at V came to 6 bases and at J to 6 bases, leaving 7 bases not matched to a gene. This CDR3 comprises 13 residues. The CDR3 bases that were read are TGTGCCAGCAGCCTTGACAGGGCTGCTGAA. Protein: CASSLDRAAE. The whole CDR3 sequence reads CASSLDRAAEAFF.

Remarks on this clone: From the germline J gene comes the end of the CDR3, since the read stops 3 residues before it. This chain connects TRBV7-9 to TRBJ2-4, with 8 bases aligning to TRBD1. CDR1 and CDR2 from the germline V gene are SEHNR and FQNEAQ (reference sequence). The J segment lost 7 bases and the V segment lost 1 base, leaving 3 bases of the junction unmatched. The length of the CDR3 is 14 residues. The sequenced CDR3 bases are TGTGCCAGCAGCTTAGGGCGGGACAGGAACATT. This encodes CASSLGRDRNI. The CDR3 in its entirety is CASSLGRDRNIQYF.

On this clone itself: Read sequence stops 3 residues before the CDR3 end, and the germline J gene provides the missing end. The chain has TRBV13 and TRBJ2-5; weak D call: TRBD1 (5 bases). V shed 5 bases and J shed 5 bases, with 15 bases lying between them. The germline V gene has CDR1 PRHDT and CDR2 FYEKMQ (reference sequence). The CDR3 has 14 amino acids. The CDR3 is CASSRSGSRETQYF. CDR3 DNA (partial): TGTGCCAGCAGCCGGTCAGGGTCCCGGGAGACC.

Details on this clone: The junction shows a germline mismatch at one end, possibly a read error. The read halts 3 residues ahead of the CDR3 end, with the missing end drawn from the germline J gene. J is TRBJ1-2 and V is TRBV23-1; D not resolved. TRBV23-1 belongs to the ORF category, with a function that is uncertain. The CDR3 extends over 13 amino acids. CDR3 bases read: TGCGCCAGCATTCAATCGCGGGGTACAGGC. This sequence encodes CASIQSRGTG. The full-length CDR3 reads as CASIQSRGTGYTF.

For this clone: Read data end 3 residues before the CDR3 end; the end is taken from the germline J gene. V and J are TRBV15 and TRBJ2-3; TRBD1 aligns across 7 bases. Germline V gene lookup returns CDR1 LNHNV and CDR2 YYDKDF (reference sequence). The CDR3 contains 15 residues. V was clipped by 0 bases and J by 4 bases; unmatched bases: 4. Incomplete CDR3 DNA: TGTGCCACCAGCAGAGAACAGGGGATTTCAGATACG. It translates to CATSREQGISDT. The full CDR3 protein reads CATSREQGISDTQYF. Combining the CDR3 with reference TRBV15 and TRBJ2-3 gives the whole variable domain DAMVIQNPRYQVTQFGKPVTLSCSQTLNHNVMYWYQQKSSQAPKLLFHYYDKDFNNEADTPDNFQSRRPNTSFCFLDIRSPGLGDTAMYLCATSREQGISDTQYFGPGTRLTVL.

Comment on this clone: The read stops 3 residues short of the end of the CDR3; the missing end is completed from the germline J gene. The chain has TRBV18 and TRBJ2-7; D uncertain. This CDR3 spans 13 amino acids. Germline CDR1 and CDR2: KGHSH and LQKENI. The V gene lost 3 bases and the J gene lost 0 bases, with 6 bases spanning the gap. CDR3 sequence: CASSPALSYEQYF. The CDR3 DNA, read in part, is TGTGCCAGCTCACCCGCGCTCTCCTACGAG.

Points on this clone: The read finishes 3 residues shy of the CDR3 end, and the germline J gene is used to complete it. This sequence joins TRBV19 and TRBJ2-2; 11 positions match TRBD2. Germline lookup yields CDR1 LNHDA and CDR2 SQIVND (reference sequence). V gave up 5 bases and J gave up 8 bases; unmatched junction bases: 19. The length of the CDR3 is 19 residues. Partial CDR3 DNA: TGTGCCAGTAGTCTTACGGGACTAGCGGCGACCCTCGGGTGGGGGGAG. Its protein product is CASSLTGLAATLGWGE. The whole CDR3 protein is CASSLTGLAATLGWGELFF.

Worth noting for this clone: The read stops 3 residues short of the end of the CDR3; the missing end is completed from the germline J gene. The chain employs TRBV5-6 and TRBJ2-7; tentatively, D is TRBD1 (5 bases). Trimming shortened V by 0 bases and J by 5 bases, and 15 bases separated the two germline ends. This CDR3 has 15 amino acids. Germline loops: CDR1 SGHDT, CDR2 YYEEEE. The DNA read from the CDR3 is TGTGCCAGCAGCTTGGGACAGATATGGGCCCACGAG. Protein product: CASSLGQIWAHE. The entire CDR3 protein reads CASSLGQIWAHEQYF.